This T cell receptor beta chain was sequenced during a study of shared clonotypes between healthy human individuals. This clone was seen just once. Its antigen remains unidentified. Between the trimmed V and J ends, which lost 2 bases and 2 bases, there was a span of 21 bases. The germline CDR1 and CDR2 sequences are LNHDA and SQIVND (reference sequence). The CDR3 extends over 18 amino acids. Broader study findings: Only blood underwent sampling, and tissue repertoires likely differ. Generation probabilities were higher for clonotypes shared across all four sorted-subset donors than for unshared ones.

Generated by immunoSEQ multiplex PCR, the TCRdb table keeps only in-frame clones and is missing some. The sample holds a few million clones, approximately 90% seen once. The genes are TRBV19 and TRBJ1-1; no definite D call. Specimen: naive CD4+ T cells sorted from blood. Subset specified: CD45RA+ positively selected. This TCR came from a man aged 18 to 30 in good health. Here the CDR3 DNA reads TGTGCCAGTAGTATATACCTGGGTAACCTCCCCAGCAACACTGAAGCTTTCTTT. Protein: CASSIYLGNLPSNTEAFF.